Listed below are T cell receptor beta chains from one sample, sequenced in a study of identical twins. TCRdb reprocessed the 5' RACE reads via MiXCR and lists one record per CDR3 protein. The data show hundreds of thousands of distinct CDR3 sequences, 15% to 20% seen once. Separately, the same data were catalogued under a study of T cells expressing NK-cell markers.

The material sequenced was PBMCs. The source of these receptors is a woman under 30 in good health. The CDR3 runs from the conserved cysteine through the conserved F or W. Each record gives: clone size, V gene, CDR3 protein. Rows give clone size only sometimes, using once, few, many, or a class for an expanded clone.

few | TRBV6-4 | CASSDSGEDRGLGNEQFF
. | TRBV3-1 | CASSQTTGGRTEAFF
many | TRBV12-3/TRBV12-4 | CASSLRQPNEKLFF
. | TRBV9 | CASSVDTLTSYEQYF
few | TRBV5-8 | CASSSRARGPYNEQFF
. | TRBV19 | CASSPRTSDSGIYGYTF
. | TRBV9 | CASSVEDETQYF
. | TRBV12-3/TRBV12-4 | CASSPGVSGRPGELFF
few | TRBV20-1 | CSAGLEGRNTF
. | TRBV12-3/TRBV12-4 | CASLRVETQYF
few | TRBV5-5 | CASSFQLAGSYEQYF
. | TRBV7-8 | CASSLGGGRNGELFF
. | TRBV5-1 | CASSFPDRGSPLHF
few | TRBV10-3 | CAISEFGELFF
many | TRBV7-9 | CASSSVPFTGELFF
. | TRBV5-5 | CASSLGDNLSYEQYF
. | TRBV10-3 | CAISLSGGQETQYF